Included here is one T cell receptor beta chain sequence, with context. What it binds is not known. The entry originates in a study of vaccination effects on CD4 cells after COVID-19. Overall study context: Before sequencing took place, the ViraFEST assay used viral peptide pools to expand antigen-specific CD4+ T cells. General observations from the study: Infection-derived and vaccine-derived clones contracted markedly late after vaccination.

The germline V gene has CDR1 ENHRY and CDR2 SYGVKD. The CDR3 extends over 13 amino acids. With 5 bases removed from V and 0 bases from J, the gap between germline ends came to 8 bases. Here immunoSEQ multiplex PCR was the method, and the copy in TCRdb shows in-frame clones only, minus some. The sample shows roughly 30,000 clones, approximately 63% of them seen only once. Following culture for nine to ten days, CD4+ T cells were isolated. The V call is TRBV10-3, the J call TRBJ2-7; the D gene is possibly TRBD2 (5 bases). Sequencing used CD4+ T cells from PBMCs cultured without peptide, obtained before COVID-19 vaccination. This sequence originates from a human donor who received a COVID-19 vaccine. The chain's CDR3 is CAISIGSSYEQYF. DNA of the CDR3: TGTGCCATCAGTATAGGGAGCTCCTACGAGCAGTACTTC.